This T cell receptor beta chain was captured in a study of blood T cell repertoires in COVID-19. Study at large: There were acute and convalescent COVID-19 samples, and they came from the United States, Italy and Spain.

Using immunoSEQ multiplex PCR, the repertoire was profiled, and TCRdb retains in-frame clones only, with some absent. The data show tens of thousands of clones, with roughly 88% seen just once and 27% held by the top ten. CDR1 is SGHVS, CDR2 FNYEAQ, per germline. V lost 2 bases, J lost 6 bases, and 7 bases stayed unmatched. CDR3 length: 15 amino acids. This chain uses TRBV7-6 with TRBJ2-1, with TRBD2 identical over 7 bases. Sample: peripheral blood. The receptor was derived from a man in his fifties or sixties with active or convalescent COVID-19. CDR3 sequence reads: CASSLSGRPTNEQFF. In DNA, the CDR3 is TGTGCCAGCAGCTTATCCGGGAGGCCCACCAATGAGCAGTTCTTC.